The 17 T cell receptor beta chains below come from one sample, sequenced in a study of T cells after yellow fever vaccination. TCRdb analysed the 5' RACE reads with MiXCR anew, one entry per CDR3 protein. The sample has 400,000 or so distinct CDR3 sequences; around 10% are singletons. This sample comprised PBMCs, obtained on the day of the first yellow fever vaccination. The receptor source for this set is a man between 18 and 35 years old who received the YFV17D yellow fever vaccine.

This clonotype was counted a few times. The chain uses TRBV18 and TRBJ2-7, with 12 nucleotides matching TRBD1. Germline CDR1 reads KGHSH; CDR2 reads LQKENI. CDR3 length: 15 amino acids. With V trimmed by 5 bases and J by 2 bases, 4 bases remained unmatched. The CDR3 reads CASSSGTGGAYEQYF. CDR3 coding DNA: TGTGCCAGCTCATCCGGGACAGGGGGCGCCTACGAGCAGTACTTC.

This clonotype turned up a few times. The chain joins TRBV11-2 to TRBJ2-7; no reliable D call. Trimming removed 5 bases at V and 6 bases at J, with 23 bases between. The CDR3 runs 16 residues. Looked up from germline, CDR1 is SGHAT and CDR2 is FQNNGV. This chain's CDR3 is CASSPANVQYPSEQYV. The CDR3 DNA sequence: TGTGCCAGCAGCCCCGCCAACGTCCAGTATCCTAGCGAGCAGTACGTC.

The CDR3 region is CASSPLGLYSNQPQHF. The CDR3 nucleotides read TGTGCCAGCAGTCCCCTCGGGTTATATAGCAATCAGCCCCAGCATTTT. This rearrangement joins TRBV28 to TRBJ1-5; the D is unclear. Germline V gives CDR1 MDHEN, CDR2 SYDVKM. Trimming took 5 bases from V and 0 from J, leaving 14 bases between them. The CDR3 contains 16 residues.

The rearrangement links TRBV7-2 to TRBJ2-2; D is undetermined. The germline V gene encodes CDR1 SGHTA and CDR2 FQGNSA. This CDR3 region has 11 residues. Between the trimmed V and J ends, which lost 3 bases and 9 bases, there was a span of 5 bases. The CDR3 DNA sequence: TGTGCCAGCAGCTTTTATCGGGAGCTGTTTTTT. It yields the protein CASSFYRELFF.

The V and J genes are TRBV4-1 and TRBJ2-7; no definite D call. V lost 4 bases to trimming and J lost 6 bases, with 16 bases between them. This CDR3 is built from 14 residues. The V gene's germline CDR1 is MGHRA and CDR2 YSYEKL. CDR3 nucleotides: TGCGCCAGCAGCCCCAATCGATGGGGTGCCGAGCAGTACTTC. This encodes CASSPNRWGAEQYF.

This clonotype appeared many times. The rearrangement uses TRBV6-2 or TRBV6-3 and TRBJ2-2; 9 bases align to TRBD1. This CDR3 has 17 residues. Germline-derived CDR1 and CDR2 are MNHEY and SVGEGT. With 5 bases clipped from V and 6 bases from J, the junction kept 13 bases outside the gene matches. As DNA, the CDR3 is TGTGCCAGCAGTCCCTTCGGGACAGGGACGGTCGCCGGGGAGCTGTTTTTT. Its protein product is CASSPFGTGTVAGELFF.

This clonotype was found a few times. J is TRBJ1-1 and V is TRBV19, with TRBD1 as a possible D gene (5 bases). CDR1 and CDR2 from the germline V gene are LNHDA and SQIVND (reference sequence). V lost 4 bases to trimming and J lost 6 bases, with 6 bases between them. The CDR3 totals 11 residues. The CDR3 bases are TGTGCCAGTAGTACAGGGTCTGAAGCTTTCTTT. Amino acids: CASSTGSEAFF.

CDR3 nucleotide sequence: TGCGCCAGCAGAACGGGTCTGGCGGGGGAGACCCAGTACTTC. Translating it yields CASRTGLAGETQYF. The chain carries TRBV5-1 and TRBJ2-5; perhaps TRBD2 as D (6 bases). Germline lookup yields CDR1 SGHRS and CDR2 YFSETQ. CDR3 length equals 14 residues. The V end was cut by 5 bases, the J end by 5 bases, with 16 bases between.

This clonotype has just a few counts. The chain has TRBV19 and TRBJ2-6; D unclear. The CDR3 is 16 residues long. V shed 5 bases and J shed 0 bases, with 11 bases lying between them. The germline gives CDR1 LNHDA, CDR2 SQIVND (reference sequence). DNA for the CDR3: TGTGCCAGTAGTCTCCTCCGGTACTCTGGGGCCAACGTCCTGACTTTC. Translating it yields CASSLLRYSGANVLTF.

The V and J genes are TRBV27 and TRBJ2-5; D is perhaps TRBD2 (6 bases). V lost 3 bases and J lost 5, with 19 bases in between. The CDR3 totals 16 residues. Germline assignment: CDR1 MNHEY and CDR2 SMNVEV (reference sequence). CDR3 nucleotide sequence: TGTGCCAGCAGTTTGGGGTTAGGGGCCCGGGGGGAGACCCAGTACTTC. Translation gives CASSLGLGARGETQYF.

The chain uses TRBV7-3 and TRBJ2-2, with a tentative D call TRBD1 (6 bases). The V and J ends lost 2 bases and 7 bases respectively, with 14 bases between them. In germline, CDR1 is SGHTA, CDR2 FQGTGA. The CDR3 runs to 15 residues. The CDR3 DNA reads as TGTGCCAGCAGCTTACTGGGGGCGATAGGCGGGGAGCTGTTTTTT. Translated: CASSLLGAIGGELFF.

The chain couples TRBV29-1 to TRBJ2-1; D perhaps matches TRBD1 (5 bases). V was cut by 6 bases and J by 5 bases, with 17 bases left in between. Germline CDR1 is SQVTM and CDR2 is ANQGSEA. The CDR3 is made up of 14 amino acids. CDR3 sequence reads: CSVVGFDSHNEQFF. The CDR3 DNA reads TGCAGCGTGGTGGGGTTTGACAGTCACAATGAGCAGTTCTTC.

The chain uses TRBV4-1 and TRBJ1-2; D is unresolved. From germline, CDR1 is MGHRA and CDR2 YSYEKL. There are 14 residues in the CDR3. The V gene lost 1 base and the J gene lost 7 bases, with 13 bases spanning the gap. CDR3 amino acids: CASSQAIRGLGYTF. The CDR3 DNA reads as TGCGCCAGCAGCCAAGCGATTCGTGGTCTTGGCTACACCTTC.

This clonotype was counted only a few times. The V call is TRBV6-5, the J call TRBJ2-7; no reliable D call. V was trimmed by 4 bases and J by 1 base, leaving 8 bases between them. The CDR3 has 13 amino acids. CDR1 and CDR2 from the germline V gene are MNHEY and SVGAGI. DNA for the CDR3: TGTGCCAGCAGTTCCCCAGGATCCTACGAGCAGTACGTC. Translating it yields CASSSPGSYEQYV.

This clonotype was observed many times. The chain joins TRBV5-1 to TRBJ1-6; no definite D call. The germline V gene encodes CDR1 SGHRS and CDR2 YFSETQ. The CDR3 is 13 residues long. V shed 1 base and J shed 8 bases, with 7 bases lying between them. For the CDR3, the DNA is TGCGCCAGCAGCTTGTACATAGATTCACCCCTCCACTTT. Amino acid sequence: CASSLYIDSPLHF.

This clonotype was picked up a small number of times. The chain links TRBV6-4 to TRBJ2-3, with a weak D call TRBD1 (5 bases). CDR1 is MRHNA and CDR2 is SNTAGT in the germline V gene. Between the trimmed V and J ends, which lost 2 bases and 3 bases, there was a span of 12 bases. The CDR3 is 15 amino acids. CDR3 amino acids: CASSDRGLRTDTQYF. CDR3 nucleotides: TGTGCCAGCAGTGACAGGGGCTTACGTACAGATACGCAGTATTTT.

In this sample, this clonotype turned up a few times. The chain combines TRBV4-2 with TRBJ2-3; D remains unclear. The V and J ends lost 0 bases and 0 bases respectively, with 4 bases between them. From germline, CDR1 is LGHNA and CDR2 YNFKEQ. This CDR3 is built from 14 residues. The CDR3 DNA reads as TGTGCCAGCAGCCAAGAAGACAGCACAGATACGCAGTATTTT. Translated, it gives CASSQEDSTDTQYF.